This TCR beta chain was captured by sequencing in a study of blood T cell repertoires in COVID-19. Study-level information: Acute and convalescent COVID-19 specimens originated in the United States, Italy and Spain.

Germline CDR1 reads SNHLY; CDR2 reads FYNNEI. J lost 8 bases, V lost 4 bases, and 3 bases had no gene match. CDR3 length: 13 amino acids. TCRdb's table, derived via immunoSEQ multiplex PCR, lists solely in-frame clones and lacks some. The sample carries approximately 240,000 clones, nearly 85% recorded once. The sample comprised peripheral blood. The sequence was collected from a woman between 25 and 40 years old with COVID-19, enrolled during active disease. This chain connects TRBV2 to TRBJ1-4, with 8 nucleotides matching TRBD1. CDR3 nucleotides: TGTGCCAGCAGTGGACAGGGGAGGGAAAAACTGTTTTTT. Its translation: CASSGQGREKLFF.